This entry is about one T cell receptor (beta chain). The antigen remains undetermined. These data belong to a study of cytotoxic CD8 clonotypes in ibrutinib-treated CLL. Study-wide background: Response was recorded as partial in roughly 24 patients and complete in 2; at median about 64 months, approximately 14 remained remitted and around 12 had progressed.

Target depth was 1 in 200,000 to 1 in 1 million T cells, about 10x per clonotype. Method: immunoSEQ multiplex PCR; TCRdb's copy keeps in-frame clones and lacks some. The sample consists of roughly 180,000 clones, under 90% of them appearing once. Per germline, CDR1 MNHNY and CDR2 SVGAGI (reference sequence). V dropped 2 bases and J dropped 7 bases, with 6 bases sitting between them. The CDR3 consists of 11 residues. Study results and limitations: Under therapy, public clonotypes either contracted or stayed stable, and they were uncommon.

The TCR sequence derives from a human donor with chronic lymphocytic leukemia. This chain connects TRBV6-6 to TRBJ2-7; no reliable D call. Material: PBMCs, obtained after 24 months of ibrutinib treatment. Written as DNA, the CDR3 is TGTGCCAGCAGTTACGGTCGGGAGCAGTACTTC. It encodes CASSYGREQYF.